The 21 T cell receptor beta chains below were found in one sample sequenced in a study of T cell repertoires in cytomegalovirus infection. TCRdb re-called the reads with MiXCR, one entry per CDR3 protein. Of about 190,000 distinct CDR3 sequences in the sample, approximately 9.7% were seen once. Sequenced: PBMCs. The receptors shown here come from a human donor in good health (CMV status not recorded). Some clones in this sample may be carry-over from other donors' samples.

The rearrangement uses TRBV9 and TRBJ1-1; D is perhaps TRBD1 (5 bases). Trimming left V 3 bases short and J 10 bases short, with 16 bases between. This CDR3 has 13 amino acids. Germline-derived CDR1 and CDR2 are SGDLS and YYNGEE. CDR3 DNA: TGTGCCAGCAGCGGGGCCCCCGGGGGGAGAGCTTTCTTT. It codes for CASSGAPGGRAFF.

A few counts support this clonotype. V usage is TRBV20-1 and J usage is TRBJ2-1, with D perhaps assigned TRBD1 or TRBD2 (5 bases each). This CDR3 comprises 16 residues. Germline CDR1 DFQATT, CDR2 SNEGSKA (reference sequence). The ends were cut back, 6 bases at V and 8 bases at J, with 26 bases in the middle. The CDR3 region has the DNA TGCAGTGCCCAACGCCGGCTCCGGGACCTTCGGGATGAGCAGTTCTTC. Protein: CSAQRRLRDLRDEQFF.

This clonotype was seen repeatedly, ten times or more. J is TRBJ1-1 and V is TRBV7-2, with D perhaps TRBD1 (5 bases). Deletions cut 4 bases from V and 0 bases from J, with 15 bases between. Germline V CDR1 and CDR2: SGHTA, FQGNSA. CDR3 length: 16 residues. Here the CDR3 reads CASSSPPGRMNTEAFF. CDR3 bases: TGTGCCAGCAGCTCGCCTCCGGGACGTATGAACACTGAAGCTTTCTTT.

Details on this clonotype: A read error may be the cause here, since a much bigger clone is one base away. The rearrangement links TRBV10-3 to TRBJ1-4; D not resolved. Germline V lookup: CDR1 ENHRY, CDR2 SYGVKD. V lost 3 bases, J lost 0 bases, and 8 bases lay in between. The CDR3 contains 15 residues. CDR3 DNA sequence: TGTGCCATCAGTGATTCTGCTGCAACTAATGAAAAACTGTTTTTT. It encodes CAISDSAATNEKLFF.

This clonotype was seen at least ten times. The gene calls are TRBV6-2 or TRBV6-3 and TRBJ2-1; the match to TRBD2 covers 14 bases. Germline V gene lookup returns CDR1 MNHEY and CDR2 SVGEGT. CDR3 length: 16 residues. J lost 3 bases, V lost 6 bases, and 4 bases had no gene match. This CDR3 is CASSYGLAGGYNEQFF. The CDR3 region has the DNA TGTGCCAGCAGCTACGGACTAGCGGGGGGCTACAATGAGCAGTTCTTC.

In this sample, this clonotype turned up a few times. The CDR3: CASTETGQEDTQYF. Here the CDR3 DNA reads TGTGCCAGCACCGAGACAGGGCAGGAAGATACGCAGTATTTT. The chain combines TRBV12-3 or TRBV12-4 with TRBJ2-3, with TRBD1 matching over 7 bases. The length of the CDR3 is 14 residues. The junction had 9 bases not matched to a gene; V was cut back by 7 bases and J by 5 bases.

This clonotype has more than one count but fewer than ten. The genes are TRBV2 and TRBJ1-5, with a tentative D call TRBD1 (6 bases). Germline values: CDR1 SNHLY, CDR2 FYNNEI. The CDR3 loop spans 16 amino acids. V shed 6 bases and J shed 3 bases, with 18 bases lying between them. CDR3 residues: CASSREGGGVNQPQHF. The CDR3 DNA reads TGTGCCAGCAGCCGAGAGGGGGGGGGGGTCAATCAGCCCCAGCATTTT.

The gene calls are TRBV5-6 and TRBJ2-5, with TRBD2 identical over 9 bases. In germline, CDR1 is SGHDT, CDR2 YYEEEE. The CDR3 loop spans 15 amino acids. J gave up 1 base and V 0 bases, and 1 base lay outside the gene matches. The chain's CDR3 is CASSLGRGGQETQYF. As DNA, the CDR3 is TGTGCCAGCAGCTTGGGGCGGGGGGGCCAAGAGACCCAGTACTTC.

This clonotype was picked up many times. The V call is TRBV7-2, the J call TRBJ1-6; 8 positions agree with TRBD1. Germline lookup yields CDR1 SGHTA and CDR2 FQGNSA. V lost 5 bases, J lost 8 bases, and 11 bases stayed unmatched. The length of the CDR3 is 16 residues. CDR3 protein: CASSIPTGVYDSPLHF. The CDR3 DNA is TGTGCCAGCAGCATCCCGACAGGGGTTTACGATTCACCCCTCCACTTT.

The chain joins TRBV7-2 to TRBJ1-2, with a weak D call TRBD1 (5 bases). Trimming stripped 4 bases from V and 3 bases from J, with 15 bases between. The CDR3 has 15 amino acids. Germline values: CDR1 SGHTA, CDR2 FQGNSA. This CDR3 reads CASSSISGQDYGYTF. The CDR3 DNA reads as TGTGCCAGCAGCTCCATCTCCGGACAAGACTATGGCTACACCTTC.

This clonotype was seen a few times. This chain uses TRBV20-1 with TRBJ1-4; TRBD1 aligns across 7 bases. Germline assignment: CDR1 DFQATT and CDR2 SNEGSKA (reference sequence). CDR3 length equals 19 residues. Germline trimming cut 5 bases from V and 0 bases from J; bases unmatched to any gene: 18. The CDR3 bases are TGCAGTGCTGCCCGGGGAGAGGGGACAGCCCTTGCAACTAATGAAAAACTGTTTTTT. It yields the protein CSAARGEGTALATNEKLFF.

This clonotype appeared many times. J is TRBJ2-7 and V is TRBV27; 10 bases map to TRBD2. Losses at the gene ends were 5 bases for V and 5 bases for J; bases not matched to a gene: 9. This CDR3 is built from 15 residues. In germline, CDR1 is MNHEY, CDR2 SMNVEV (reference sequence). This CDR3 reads CASSPQTSGLNEQYF. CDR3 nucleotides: TGTGCCAGCAGTCCACAGACTAGCGGGCTCAACGAGCAGTACTTC.

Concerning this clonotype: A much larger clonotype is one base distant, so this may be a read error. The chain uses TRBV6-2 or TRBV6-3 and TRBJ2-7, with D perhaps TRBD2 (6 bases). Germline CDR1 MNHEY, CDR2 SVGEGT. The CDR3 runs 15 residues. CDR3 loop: CTSSYGGRLAYEQYF. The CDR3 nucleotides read TGTACCAGCAGTTACGGAGGACGACTAGCCTACGAGCAGTACTTC.

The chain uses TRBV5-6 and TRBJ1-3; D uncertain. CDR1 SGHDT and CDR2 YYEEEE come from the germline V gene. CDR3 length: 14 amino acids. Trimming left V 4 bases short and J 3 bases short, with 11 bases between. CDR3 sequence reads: CASSLMILGNTIYF. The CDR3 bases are TGTGCCAGCAGCCTGATGATACTTGGAAACACCATATATTTT.

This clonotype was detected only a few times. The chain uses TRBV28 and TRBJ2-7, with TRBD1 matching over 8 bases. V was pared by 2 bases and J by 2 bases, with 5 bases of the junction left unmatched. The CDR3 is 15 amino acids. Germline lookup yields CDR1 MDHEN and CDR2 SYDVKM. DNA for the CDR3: TGTGCCAGCAGTTTACCCGGGACAGGAGCCTACGAGCAGTACTTC. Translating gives CASSLPGTGAYEQYF. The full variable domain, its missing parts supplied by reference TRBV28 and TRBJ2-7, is DVKVTQSSRYLVKRTGEKVFLECVQDMDHENMFWYRQDPGLGLRLIYFSYDVKMKEKGDIPEGYSVSREKKERFSLILESASTNQTSMYLCASSLPGTGAYEQYFGPGTRLTVT.

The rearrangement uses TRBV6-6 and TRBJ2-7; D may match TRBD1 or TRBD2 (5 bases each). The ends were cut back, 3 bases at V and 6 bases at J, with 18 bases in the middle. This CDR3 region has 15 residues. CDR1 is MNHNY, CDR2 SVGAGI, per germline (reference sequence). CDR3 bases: TGTGCCAGCAGTTATTCGGACAAGAATGGGGGCGAGCAGTACTTC. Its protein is CASSYSDKNGGEQYF.

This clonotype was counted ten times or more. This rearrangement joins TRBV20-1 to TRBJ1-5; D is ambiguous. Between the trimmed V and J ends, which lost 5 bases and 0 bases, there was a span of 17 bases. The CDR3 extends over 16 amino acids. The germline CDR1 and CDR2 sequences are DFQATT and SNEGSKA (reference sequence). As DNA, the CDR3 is TGCAGTGCTGGAACCAGGACTGCCGCTAGCAATCAGCCCCAGCATTTT. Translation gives CSAGTRTAASNQPQHF.

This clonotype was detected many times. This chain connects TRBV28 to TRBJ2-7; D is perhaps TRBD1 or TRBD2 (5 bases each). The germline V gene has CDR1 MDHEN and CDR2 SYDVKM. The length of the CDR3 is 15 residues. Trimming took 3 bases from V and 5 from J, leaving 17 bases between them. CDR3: CASSFVGAVLNEQYF. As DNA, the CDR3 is TGTGCCAGCAGTTTCGTCGGGGCGGTACTGAACGAGCAGTACTTC.

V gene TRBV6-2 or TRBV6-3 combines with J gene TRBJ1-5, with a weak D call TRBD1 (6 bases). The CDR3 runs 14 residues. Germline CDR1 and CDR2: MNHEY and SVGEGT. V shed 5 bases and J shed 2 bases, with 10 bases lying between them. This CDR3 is CASSTRQGNQPQHF. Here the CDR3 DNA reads TGTGCCAGCAGTACTCGACAGGGCAATCAGCCCCAGCATTTT.

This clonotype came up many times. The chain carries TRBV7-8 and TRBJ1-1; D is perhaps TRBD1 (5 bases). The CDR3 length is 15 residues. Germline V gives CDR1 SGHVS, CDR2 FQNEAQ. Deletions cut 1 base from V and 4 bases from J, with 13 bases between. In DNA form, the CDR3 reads TGTGCCAGCAGCTTAGTTCGGGGGTTTGGCACTGAAGCTTTCTTT. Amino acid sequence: CASSLVRGFGTEAFF. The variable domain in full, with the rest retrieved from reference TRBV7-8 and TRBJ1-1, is GAGVSQSPRYKVAKRGQDVALRCDPISGHVSLFWYQQALGQGPEFLTYFQNEAQLDKSGLPSDRFFAERPEGSVSTLKIQRTQQEDSAVYLCASSLVRGFGTEAFFGQGTRLTVV.

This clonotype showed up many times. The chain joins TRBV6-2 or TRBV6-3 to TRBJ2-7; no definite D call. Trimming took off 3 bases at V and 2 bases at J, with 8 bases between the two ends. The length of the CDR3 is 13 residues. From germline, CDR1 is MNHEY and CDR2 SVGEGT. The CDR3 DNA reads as TGTGCCAGCAGTTATGCAGGTCCCTACGAGCAGTACTTC. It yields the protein CASSYAGPYEQYF.